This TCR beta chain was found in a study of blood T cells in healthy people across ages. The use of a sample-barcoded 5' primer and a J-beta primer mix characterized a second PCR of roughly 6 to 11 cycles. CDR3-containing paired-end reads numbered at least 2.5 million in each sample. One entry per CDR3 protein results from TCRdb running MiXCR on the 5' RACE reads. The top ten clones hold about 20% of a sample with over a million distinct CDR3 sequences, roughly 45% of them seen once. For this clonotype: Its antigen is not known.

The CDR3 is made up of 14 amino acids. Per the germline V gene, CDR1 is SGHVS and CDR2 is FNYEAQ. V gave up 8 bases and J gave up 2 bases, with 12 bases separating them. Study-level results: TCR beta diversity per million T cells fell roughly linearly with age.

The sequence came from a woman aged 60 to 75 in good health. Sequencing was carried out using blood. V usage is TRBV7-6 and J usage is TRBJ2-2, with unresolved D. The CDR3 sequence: CASAPYGNTGELFF. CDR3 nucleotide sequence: TGTGCCAGCGCTCCTTACGGAAACACCGGGGAGCTGTTTTTT.